This T cell receptor (gamma chain) was observed in a study of γδ T cells in repeated Plasmodium falciparum infection. Whole-study context: Timepoints: baseline, immediately before selected infections, and 21 days after every infection. Malian samples came from no-transmission periods or across acute febrile malaria episodes.

The CDR3 has 12 amino acids. Germline CDR1 and CDR2: EGSNGY and YDSYNSKV. Trimming removed 0 bases from V and 10 bases from J; junction bases left unmatched: 6. Vgamma9/Vdelta2+ and Vdelta2-negative gammadelta T cells were flow-sorted from PBMC for bulk sequencing. This clone was observed many times. The antigen remains unidentified. A read error likely explains why the TCRdb protein, taken from a much larger clone, differs from this DNA's translation at residue 7; the protein shown is translated from the DNA. The study, taken as a whole, reports: In Vdelta2-negative, largely Vdelta1+, gammadelta repertoires, repeated controlled infections appeared to drive clonal selection waves. Malian children's Vdelta2-negative repertoires appeared more expanded and less diverse than Australians'.

TCRdb fed the multiplex PCR reads to CATT. The repertoire includes approximately 30,000 gamma-chain clones, more than 1.4% of them detected once, and roughly a fifth sits in the top ten. V and J are TRGV2 and TRGJ1 or TRGJ2. The J gene, missing from TCRdb, was assigned here through DNA to germline matching. Material: gamma-delta T cells from blood. The TCR comes from a pool of human donors (malaria-infected and uninfected, not separated). CDR3 nucleotides: TGTGCCACCTGGGACGGGGTGGTAAAGAAACTCTTT. Amino acids: CATWDGVVKKLF.